This T cell receptor beta chain appears in the sequencing data of a study of blood T cell repertoires in COVID-19. Unmatched junction bases numbered 10, after V lost 0 bases and J lost 6 bases. Germline assignment: CDR1 LGHNA and CDR2 YSLEER. This CDR3 has 16 residues. The study drew participants aged about 18 to 95 years from roughly 25 US areas. As handled by the study authors: Quantification of nucleated cells was approximated via reference gene primer amplification. Sequenced by immunoSEQ multiplex PCR; TCRdb stores in-frame clones only, minus some. Clone size and the V and J calls come from that table; the DNA yielded D and trimming. The table lists fewer than 350,000 clones, roughly 85% of them singletons.

J is TRBJ2-7 and V is TRBV4-3; 8 nucleotides agree with TRBD2. The specimen was PBMCs or T cells enriched from blood (not recorded which). This TCR derives from a woman between 45 and 60 years old who had recovered from COVID-19. CDR3 in DNA: TGCGCCAGCAGCCAAGATCATCAGCGGGAGTTTAGCGAGCAGTACTTC. Protein product: CASSQDHQREFSEQYF.